This T cell receptor beta chain was recorded in a study of blood T cells in healthy people across ages. Germline-derived CDR1 and CDR2 are SQVTM and ANQGSEA. This CDR3 comprises 10 residues. V shed 7 bases and J shed 5 bases, with 8 bases lying between them. This clonotype was seen more than once but under ten times. Next came a second PCR, run for about 6 to 12 cycles, which used a sample-barcoded 5' primer along with a J-beta primer mix. TCRdb re-called the 5' RACE reads with MiXCR, one entry per CDR3 protein. The table has approximately 800,000 distinct CDR3 sequences, around 25% seen once; the top ten hold less than 3.5%. In addition, the sample was reused for a study of T cells of mothers and their children.

V usage is TRBV29-1 and J usage is TRBJ1-1, with D uncertain. Specimen: blood. This TCR came from a boy aged 5-17 years in good health. CDR3 residues: CSALRTEAFF. CDR3 DNA: TGCAGCGCCCTAAGGACTGAAGCTTTCTTT.